This TCR beta chain was sequenced in a study of cytomegalovirus exposure and HLA in healthy donors. Study in general: Roughly 80 million unique TCRs from HLA-typed donors were held in an early data release. Study-wide findings and caveats: Reports indicate that TCR beta sequences accurately predicted the HLA-A and HLA-B alleles of most subjects. Analyzed later, most CMV-associated TCR beta chains appeared HLA-restricted.

CDR3 length: 16 amino acids. The V end was cut by 0 bases, the J end by 0 bases, with 12 bases between. Germline CDR1 reads SEHNR; CDR2 reads FQNEAQ (reference sequence). As for this clone: Its antigen is still unknown.

In the PCR, 60 Vbeta and 13 Jbeta primers were used. Only in-frame clones appear in the TCRdb table, and some are missing; sequencing was by immunoSEQ multiplex PCR. Its listing shows some 67,000 clones. The gene calls are TRBV7-9 and TRBJ2-7; tentatively, D is TRBD1 (7 bases). The sequencing input was PBMCs. The receptor comes from a young woman in good health and CMV-seronegative. CDR3 in DNA: TGTGCCAGCAGCTTAGCCCCAGGGGGGAGCTCCTACGAGCAGTACTTC. Translation gives CASSLAPGGSSYEQYF.